This TCR beta chain originates from a study of cytomegalovirus exposure and HLA in healthy donors. From germline, CDR1 is GTSNPN and CDR2 SVGIG (reference sequence). CDR3 length: 13 residues. The V gene end was trimmed by 5 bases and the J gene end by 5 bases; junction bases not matched to a gene: 8. TCRdb's table, derived via immunoSEQ multiplex PCR, lists solely in-frame clones and lacks some. This sample has about 330,000 clones, with roughly 87% found just once. This clone has just one count. The sample consisted of PBMCs. The rearrangement links TRBV30 to TRBJ2-7; 8 bases are shared with TRBD2. This TCR derives from a woman aged 25 to 39 in good health and CMV-seropositive. As DNA, the CDR3 is TGTGCCTGGCGGGGGGGCGTCATCGACGAGCAGTACTTC. It translates to CAWRGGVIDEQYF.